Listed below are T cell receptor beta chains from one sample, sequenced in a study of blood T cell repertoires in COVID-19. Libraries were prepared by immunoSEQ multiplex PCR; TCRdb keeps only in-frame clonotypes and omits some of them. The top ten hold approximately 5% of the sample, which has about 130,000 clones, around 79% seen once. Sequencing input: peripheral blood. These receptors originate from a woman in her sixties or seventies with COVID-19, enrolled during active disease. The conserved cysteine and the conserved F or W are not part of the CDR3 here. The order of the fields is V gene, CDR3 protein.

V gene: TRBV19; CDR3 protein: ASSTSTGVRDTQY
V gene: TRBV15; CDR3 protein: ATSRDRGFSDGYT
V gene: TRBV18; CDR3 protein: ASSGPGQNTEAF
V gene: TRBV29-1; CDR3 protein: SVEAPGLAFGN
V gene: TRBV29-1; CDR3 protein: SVYGTGASYEQY
V gene: TRBV4-1; CDR3 protein: ASSPRDRLDTIY
V gene: TRBV28; CDR3 protein: ASSSFRTGGSYEQY
V gene: TRBV7-9; CDR3 protein: ASSSGQGREKLF
V gene: TRBV12-2; CDR3 protein: ASRLTHRRTGRSGNTIY
V gene: TRBV5-8; CDR3 protein: ASSLGDLAGTSTDTQY
V gene: TRBV11-1; CDR3 protein: ASSRDSGNTIY
V gene: TRBV7-9; CDR3 protein: ASIGLAVQETQY
V gene: TRBV7-9; CDR3 protein: ASATLPGTSAYEQY
V gene: TRBV28; CDR3 protein: ASSLPRTGAYEQY
V gene: TRBV2; CDR3 protein: ASRLGQGGGYT
V gene: TRBV19; CDR3 protein: ASMRVQGTGELF
V gene: TRBV5-4; CDR3 protein: ASRAKQGNNYGYT
V gene: TRBV12-3/TRBV12-4; CDR3 protein: ASSAGQGGGYT
V gene: TRBV18; CDR3 protein: ASSGGSPGIEKLF
V gene: TRBV6-5; CDR3 protein: ASSYSGQGGVSGYT
V gene: TRBV5-6; CDR3 protein: ASSLVGAGYEQY
V gene: TRBV27; CDR3 protein: ASSVRQTGGEQY
V gene: TRBV27; CDR3 protein: ASSLSGPPGNYGYT
V gene: TRBV20-1; CDR3 protein: QGRENTEAF